This TCR beta chain was identified during a study of T cells in Graves' hyperthyroidism and ophthalmopathy. Absent ophthalmopathy progression within 18 months defined stable Graves' hyperthyroidism. Patients were aged 18 to 65, had disease duration under 2 months, and had newly diagnosed hyperthyroidism. Amplified regions were TCR beta CDR3 sequences from RNA transcripts. The TCR CDR3 first-round RT-PCR relied on the HTBI primer set. TCRdb fed the multiplex PCR reads into MiXCR, producing one record per CDR3 protein. Of 540,000 or so distinct CDR3 sequences detected, about 15% appear once; the ten largest clones hold about 7%. Study-wide points: Stable hyperthyroidism was told apart from ophthalmopathy by a model built on 13 V-J features. Most thyroid-expanded clonotypes above 0.001 were also found in blood.

This clonotype was found a few times. Its cognate antigen is unknown. V was cut by 5 bases and J by 1 base, with 17 bases left in between. Germline V gives CDR1 SEHNR, CDR2 FQNEAQ (reference sequence). The CDR3 length is 16 residues. The sequenced sample was blood. The sequence was collected from a woman aged 25-40 years with Graves' hyperthyroidism. The rearrangement uses TRBV7-9 and TRBJ1-2; D not certain. The CDR3 loop is CASSRYREDNNYGYTF. The CDR3 DNA sequence: TGTGCCAGCAGCCGTTATCGGGAAGATAATAACTATGGCTACACCTTC.